Below, one T cell receptor beta chain is given with its context. This receptor's antigen is unknown. Base-call qualities are not available, and no considerably larger clone is one nucleotide away. The time point label, as the study defines it: newly diagnosed GD, antithyroid drugs for less than 3 months. RNA was extracted from PBMCs in TRIzol for both TCR sequencing and RNA sequencing. Graves' disease was diagnosed according to American Thyroid Association guidelines. Recruitment of patients was carried out at an endocrinology department in Xi'an, China. Each patient gave about 8.1 milliliters of peripheral blood, collected in an EDTA anticoagulant tube. Ficoll Paque Plus density gradient separation was used to isolate PBMCs, and no further T cell sorting was performed. RNA quality was checked with an Agilent 2100 Bioanalyzer and agarose gel, and concentration with a NanoDrop 2000. The germline V gene (reference sequence) specifies LNHDA as CDR1 and SQIVND as CDR2. The V and J ends are trimmed by 9 bases and 8 bases, leaving 17 bases between them. The CDR3 runs 13 amino acids, cysteine and phenylalanine included. The DNA shown is the 39-base CDR3, in frame from base 1.

The library relied on multiplex PCR. Sequenced on an Illumina HiSeq 4000. To build TCR beta libraries, CDR3 regions were amplified by Arm-PCR using iRepertoire HTBI primers. Gel purification was performed on PCR products prior to sequencing. Per the source publication's procedure: Gene usage analysis of CDR3 amino acid clonotypes used the 60 to 75 TRBV and fewer than 15 TRBJ segments found across samples. COPE and FqMerger were used to merge the filtered high-quality paired reads into contigs. BLAST was used to align contigs to IMGT TRBV, TRBD and TRBJ reference genes, and CDR3 was defined according to IMGT. Clonotypes above 0.1% frequency were classified as highly expanded clones. Repertoire diversity was measured by Shannon entropy, and V-J evenness by the Gini coefficient. Clonotypes shared by more than one individual were considered public. TCRdb trimmed the raw reads at Q25, called clones with MiXCR and kept productive beta chains. Duplicate CDR3 protein sequences are folded into a single record with the most common DNA and genes. What appears here as the V and J calls and clone size reflects TCRdb's work, not the paper's. Present in this sample are 350,000 to 550,000 distinct CDR3 sequences, 14% of which were seen just once. Roughly a sixth of the sample belongs to the ten largest clones.

The data were taken from a study of regulatory T cells in long-lasting Graves disease (dated by TCRdb to about 2021). Notes on the research overall: Antithyroid drugs had been taken for less than 3 months by newly diagnosed Graves' disease patients. Persistent Graves' disease patients were compared with newly diagnosed Graves' disease patients by peripheral blood TCR sequencing and RNA sequencing. The study was registered as a clinical trial and conducted in China. A total of around 35 samples underwent TCR sequencing: some 13 from persistent and around 20 from newly diagnosed Graves' disease patients. Broad study findings and their caveats: A larger number of public clonotypes was shared among persistent patients (under 3,000) than among newly diagnosed patients (around 880). Only peripheral blood was studied, because thyroid tissue, the primary lesion, was inaccessible. Persistent disease showed preferential use of TRBV28, TRBJ1-2 and TRBJ2-5, whereas newly diagnosed disease favored TRBV20-1 and TRBJ2-1. Sequencing and analysis were restricted to the TCR beta chain. The authors noted that the small sample size was a limitation that may lower accuracy. Persistent Graves' disease patients showed lower TCR Shannon entropy and fewer highly expanded clones than newly diagnosed patients, suggesting clonal expansion.

This sample also belongs to another study, concerning T cells in Graves' hyperthyroidism and ophthalmopathy. The second source states: A patient counted as having stable Graves' hyperthyroidism if no progression to ophthalmopathy occurred over 18 months of follow-up. Hyperthyroidism patients were newly diagnosed, had a disease duration of under 2 months, and were aged 18 to 65 years. The study excluded patients with uncontrolled infections, other autoimmune diseases, pregnancy or lactation. Diagnoses were established on the basis of clinical symptoms, serum thyroxine and TRAb, thyroid ultrasound, and orbital computed tomography. The TCR CDR3 was subjected to a first round of RT-PCR using the HTBI primer set and the Qiagen OneStep RT-PCR kit. Most expanded thyroid clonotypes (frequency above 0.001) were also found in blood, which suggests that blood repertoires may mirror thyroid immune responses. A 13 V-J signature model separated ophthalmopathy from stable hyperthyroidism, with around 90% sensitivity and 81.08% specificity in cross-validation and 80%/75% in testing. In validation, progression to ophthalmopathy was predicted by the model with 70.59% sensitivity and roughly 72% specificity, a median of 6.5 months before onset. To identify TCR V-J signatures that set the groups apart, the researchers used a discovery cohort of 90 to 100 patients, made up of approximately 43 with Graves' ophthalmopathy and some 60 with stable Graves' hyperthyroidism. Prospective prediction of ophthalmopathy was tested in an independent validation cohort of 18 hyperthyroidism patients and some 17 patients who later progressed to ophthalmopathy. The roughly 100 discovery patients were randomly divided into training and test sets at a 7:3 ratio. Thyroid tissue and blood T-cell repertoires from about six Graves' hyperthyroidism patients were also compared in the study. Once sampling was done, hyperthyroidism patients were given methimazole at a starting dose of 30 mg daily, whereas ophthalmopathy patients were given high-dose intravenous methylprednisolone. Libraries were constructed in a second round of multiplex PCR, after which size selection and purification were carried out. The libraries were sequenced on an Illumina HiSeq2000 using paired-end 100 bp reads. Raw data were processed with SOAPnuke, discarding reads with adapters, uncalled bases, mean Phred below 15, or no exact constant-primer or identifier match. COPE v1.2.5 was used to merge high-quality paired reads, and clonotypes were defined as unique nucleotide sequences. Clonotypes were aligned to IMGT TRBV, TRBD and TRBJ reference segments using MiTCR v1.1. The analysis was restricted to V-J combinations with a frequency above 0.0001, which together covered 99.2% of the repertoires. A TCS score was defined as the ratio of F50 (clonal expansion) to E x V (chaos), with BLOSUM62-based TCRdist applied between CDR3 peptides within each V-J. Welch's t-statistics and random forest reduced roughly 540 V-J features to roughly 13, which were used in a naive Bayes classifier (R e1071). No statistical method was used to set the sample size in advance, and investigators knew the group allocation. The paper reports TCR Vbeta CDR3 sequencing of some 140 peripheral blood samples: some 41 ophthalmopathy, about 75 hyperthyroidism and around 17 progressor patients.

The specimen was peripheral blood mononuclear cells (PBMCs), collected at new diagnosis, from a patient treated with antithyroid drugs. The sequence came from a woman aged 45-65 years with Graves disease. Donor details come from another sample of the same person, matched by shared clones. This receptor chain uses TRBV19 and TRBJ2-1, with TRBD2 perhaps the D gene, on 6 matching bases. The DNA sequence is TGTGCCAGCAGCCCCGCGGGGTACGATGAGCAGTTCTTC. Protein translation: CASSPAGYDEQFF.